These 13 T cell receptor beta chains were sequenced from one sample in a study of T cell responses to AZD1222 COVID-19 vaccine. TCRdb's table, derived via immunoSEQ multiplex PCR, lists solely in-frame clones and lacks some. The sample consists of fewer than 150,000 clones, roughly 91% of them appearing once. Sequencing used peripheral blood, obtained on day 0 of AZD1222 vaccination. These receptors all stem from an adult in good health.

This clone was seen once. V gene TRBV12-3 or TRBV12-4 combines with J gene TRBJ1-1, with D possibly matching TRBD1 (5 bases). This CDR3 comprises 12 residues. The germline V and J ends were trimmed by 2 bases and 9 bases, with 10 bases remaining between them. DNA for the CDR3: TGTGCCAGCAGTTTATCGACAGTCCAAGCTTTCTTT. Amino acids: CASSLSTVQAFF.

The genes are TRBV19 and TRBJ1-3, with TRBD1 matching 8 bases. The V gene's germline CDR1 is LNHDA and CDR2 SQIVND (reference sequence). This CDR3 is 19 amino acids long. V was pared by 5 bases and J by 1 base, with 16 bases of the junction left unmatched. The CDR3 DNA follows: TGTGCCAGTAGTCTCCATGGGAATTCCAGGGGGCGGTCTGGAAACACCATATATTTT. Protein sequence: CASSLHGNSRGRSGNTIYF.

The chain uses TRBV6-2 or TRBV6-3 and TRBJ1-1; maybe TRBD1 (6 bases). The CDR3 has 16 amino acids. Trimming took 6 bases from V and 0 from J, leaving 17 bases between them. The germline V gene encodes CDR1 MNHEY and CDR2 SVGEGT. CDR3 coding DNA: TGTGCCAGCAGCAACGACAGGAGACCTATGAACACTGAAGCTTTCTTT. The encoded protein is CASSNDRRPMNTEAFF.

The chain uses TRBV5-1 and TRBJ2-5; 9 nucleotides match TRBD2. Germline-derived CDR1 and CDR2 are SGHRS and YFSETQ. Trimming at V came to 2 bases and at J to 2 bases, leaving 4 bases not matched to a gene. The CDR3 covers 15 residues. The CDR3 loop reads CASSFGSGGQETQYF. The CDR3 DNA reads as TGCGCCAGCAGCTTTGGTAGCGGGGGACAAGAGACCCAGTACTTC.

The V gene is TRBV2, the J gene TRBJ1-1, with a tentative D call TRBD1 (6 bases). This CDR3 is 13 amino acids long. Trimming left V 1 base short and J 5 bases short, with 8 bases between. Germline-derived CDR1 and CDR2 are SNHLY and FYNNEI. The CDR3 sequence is CASSEGGQTEAFF. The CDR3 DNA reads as TGTGCCAGCAGTGAAGGGGGGCAGACTGAAGCTTTCTTT. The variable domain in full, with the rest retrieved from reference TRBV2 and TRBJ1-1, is EPEVTQTPSHQVTQMGQEVILRCVPISNHLYFYWYRQILGQKVEFLVSFYNNEISEKSEIFDDQFSVERPDGSNFTLKIRSTKLEDSAMYFCASSEGGQTEAFFGQGTRLTVV.

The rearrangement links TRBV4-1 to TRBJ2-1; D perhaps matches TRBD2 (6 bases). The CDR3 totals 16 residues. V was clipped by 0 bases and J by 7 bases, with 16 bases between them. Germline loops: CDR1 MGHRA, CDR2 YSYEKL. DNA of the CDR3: TGCGCCAGCAGCCAAGATGGTAACGGGAGAGGAAATGAGCAGTTCTTC. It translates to CASSQDGNGRGNEQFF.

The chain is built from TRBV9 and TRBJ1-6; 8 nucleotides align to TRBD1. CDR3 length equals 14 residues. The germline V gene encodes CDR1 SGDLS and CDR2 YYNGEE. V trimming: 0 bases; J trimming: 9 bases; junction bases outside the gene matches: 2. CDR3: CASSVGQGSSPLHF. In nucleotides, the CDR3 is TGTGCCAGCAGCGTAGGACAGGGGAGTTCACCCCTCCACTTT.

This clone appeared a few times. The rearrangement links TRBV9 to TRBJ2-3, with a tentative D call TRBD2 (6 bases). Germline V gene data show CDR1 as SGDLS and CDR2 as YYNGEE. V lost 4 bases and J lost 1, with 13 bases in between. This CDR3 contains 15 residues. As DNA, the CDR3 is TGTGCCAGCAGCCTCCACGGGGGTGGCACAGATACGCAGTATTTT. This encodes CASSLHGGGTDTQYF. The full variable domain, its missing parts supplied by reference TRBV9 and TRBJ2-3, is DSGVTQTPKHLITATGQRVTLRCSPRSGDLSVYWYQQSLDQGLQFLIQYYNGEERAKGNILERFSAQQFPDLHSELNLSSLELGDSALYFCASSLHGGGTDTQYFGPGTRLTVL.

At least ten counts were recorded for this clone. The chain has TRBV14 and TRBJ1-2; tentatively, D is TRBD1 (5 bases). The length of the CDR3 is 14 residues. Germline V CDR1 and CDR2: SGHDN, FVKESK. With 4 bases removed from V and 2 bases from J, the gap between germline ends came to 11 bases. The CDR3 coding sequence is TGTGCCAGCAGCCCCCTGACAGAAAACTATGGCTACACCTTC. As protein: CASSPLTENYGYTF.

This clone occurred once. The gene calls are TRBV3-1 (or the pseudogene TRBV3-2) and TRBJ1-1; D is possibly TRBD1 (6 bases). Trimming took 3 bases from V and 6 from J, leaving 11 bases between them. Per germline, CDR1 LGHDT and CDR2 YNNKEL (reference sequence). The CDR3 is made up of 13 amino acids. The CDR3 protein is CASSQRTVSEAFF. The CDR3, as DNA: TGTGCCAGCAGCCAGCGGACAGTCTCTGAAGCTTTCTTT.

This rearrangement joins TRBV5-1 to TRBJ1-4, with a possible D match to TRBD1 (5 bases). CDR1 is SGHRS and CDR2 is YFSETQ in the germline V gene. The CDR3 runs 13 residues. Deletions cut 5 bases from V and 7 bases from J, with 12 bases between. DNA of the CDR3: TGCGCCAGCAGTCTACAGGAGGGTGAAAAACTGTTTTTT. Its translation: CASSLQEGEKLFF.

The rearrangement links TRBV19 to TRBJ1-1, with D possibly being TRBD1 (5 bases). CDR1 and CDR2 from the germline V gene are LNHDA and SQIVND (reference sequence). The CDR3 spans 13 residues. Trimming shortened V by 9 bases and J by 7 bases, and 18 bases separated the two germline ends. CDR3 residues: CASTIVSRGEAFF. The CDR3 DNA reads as TGTGCCAGCACCATAGTCAGTAGGGGTGAAGCTTTCTTT.

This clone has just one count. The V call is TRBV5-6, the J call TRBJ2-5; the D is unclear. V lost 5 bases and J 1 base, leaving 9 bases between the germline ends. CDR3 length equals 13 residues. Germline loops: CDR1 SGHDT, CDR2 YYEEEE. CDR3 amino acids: CASSAFIQETQYF. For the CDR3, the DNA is TGTGCCAGCAGTGCCTTTATCCAAGAGACCCAGTACTTC.